This T cell receptor beta chain was obtained from a study of shared clonotypes between healthy human individuals. Study-wide results and caveats: Researchers sampled blood only, noting tissue repertoires likely differ.

As regards this clone: Its antigen is undetermined.

Method: immunoSEQ multiplex PCR; TCRdb's copy keeps in-frame clones and lacks some. The sample yields about 480,000 clones, approximately 79% seen once. The CDR3 sequence is 15 residues long. Germline CDR1 is SQVTM and CDR2 is ANQGSEA. Trimming pared 6 bases from V and 1 base from J, leaving 18 bases between. The TCR was taken from a woman aged 40-49 years in good health. Some clones in this sample may be carry-over from other donors' samples. The sequencing input was PBMCs. The V and J genes are TRBV29-1 and TRBJ1-2, with a weak D call TRBD1 (6 bases). The CDR3 DNA follows: TGCAGCGTGTCCGGGGGGGGGCGCGGTAACTATGGCTACACCTTC. Its protein product is CSVSGGGRGNYGYTF. Looking up the rest from reference TRBV29-1 and TRBJ1-2 gives the full variable domain: SAVISQKPSRDICQRGTSLTIQCQVDSQVTMMFWYRQQPGQSLTLIATANQGSEATYESGFVIDKFPISRPNLTFSTLTVSNMSPEDSSIYLCSVSGGGRGNYGYTFGSGTRLTVV.